These 20 T cell receptor beta chains originate from one sample sequenced in a study of blood T cell repertoires in COVID-19. TCRdb's copy holds only in-frame clones and misses some; the assay was immunoSEQ multiplex PCR. The table records about 170,000 clones, about 82% of them present only once. The sequencing input was peripheral blood. The receptors shown here come from a woman aged 80 or over with COVID-19, enrolled during active disease.

CDR3 DNA: TGTGCCAGCACCGGGGTGTCTGGTGAGCAGTACTTC. Translation gives CASTGVSGEQYF. The J gene is TRBJ2-7, the V gene TRBV2; maybe TRBD2 (5 bases). The CDR3 is 12 residues long. Germline CDR1 SNHLY, CDR2 FYNNEI. Trimming removed 7 bases from V and 7 bases from J, with 14 bases in between.

About this clone: At one end, the junction sequence differs from germline, possibly due to a read error. The chain joins TRBV6-5 to TRBJ1-2, with D unclear. CDR1 is MNHEY and CDR2 is SVGAGI in the germline V gene. The CDR3 is made up of 10 amino acids. CDR3 loop: CARRRSRRSF. The CDR3 coding sequence is TGTGCCAGGCGAAGGAGCCGACGCTCCTTC.

The chain combines TRBV2 with TRBJ2-1, with 10 bases aligning to TRBD2. CDR1 and CDR2 from the germline V gene are SNHLY and FYNNEI. The CDR3 is made up of 14 amino acids. Germline trimming cut 9 bases from V and 3 bases from J; bases unmatched to any gene: 5. The CDR3 here is CASQREGGYNEQFF. CDR3 DNA: TGTGCCAGTCAGCGGGAGGGGGGCTACAATGAGCAGTTCTTC.

This clone was detected once. V gene TRBV28 combines with J gene TRBJ2-1, with 15 positions matching TRBD2. CDR3 length equals 15 residues. V was clipped by 6 bases and J by 7 bases; unmatched bases: 4. Germline CDR1 is MDHEN and CDR2 is SYDVKM. CDR3 loop: CASSGLAGGGNEQFF. The CDR3 DNA sequence: TGTGCCAGCAGCGGACTAGCGGGAGGGGGAAATGAGCAGTTCTTC.

The rearrangement uses TRBV6-1 and TRBJ2-2; D call uncertain. V shed 2 bases and J shed 9 bases, with 4 bases lying between them. This CDR3 spans 11 amino acids. Germline CDR1 is MNHNS and CDR2 is SASEGT. The CDR3 reads CASSEFRELFF. CDR3 in DNA: TGTGCCAGCAGTGAATTCAGGGAGCTGTTTTTT.

This clone showed up just a few times. The chain recombines TRBV11-2 with TRBJ1-2, with D possibly TRBD1 on 6 matching bases. V was trimmed by 2 bases and J by 3 bases, leaving 7 bases between them. CDR3 size: 13 residues. Germline CDR1 and CDR2: SGHAT and FQNNGV. The CDR3 is CASSLSGDYGYTF. As DNA, the CDR3 is TGTGCCAGCAGCTTATCAGGGGACTATGGCTACACCTTC.

The chain uses TRBV11-1 and TRBJ2-3; weak D call: TRBD2 (7 bases). Trimming cost V 8 bases and J 4 bases, with 16 bases left between them. CDR1 and CDR2 (germline): SGHAT, FQDESV (reference sequence). CDR3 length: 14 amino acids. CDR3 protein: CASGERGGADTQYF. For the CDR3, the DNA is TGTGCCAGCGGCGAACGAGGGGGGGCAGATACGCAGTATTTT.

CDR3 sequence reads: CASSQGGTEYYNQPQHF. CDR3 sequence (DNA): TGCGCCAGCAGTCAGGGGGGGACGGAGTATTACAATCAGCCCCAGCATTTT. The rearrangement uses TRBV23-1 and TRBJ1-5; the D gene is possibly TRBD1 (5 bases). TRBV23-1 is placed among ORFs of uncertain function. The CDR3 runs to 17 residues. V was shortened by 3 bases and J by 3 bases, with 18 bases between the two germline ends.

This clone has just a few counts. This chain connects TRBV28 to TRBJ1-2, with D unresolved. V was shortened by 3 bases and J by 0 bases, with 14 bases between the two germline ends. The CDR3 sequence is 16 residues long. Germline V lookup: CDR1 MDHEN, CDR2 SYDVKM. CDR3 residues: CASSFRTGGSNYGYTF. The CDR3 region has the DNA TGTGCCAGCAGTTTTCGAACCGGAGGGTCTAACTATGGCTACACCTTC.

The V gene is TRBV6-5, the J gene TRBJ2-2; no firm D call. Trimming stripped 5 bases from V and 6 bases from J, with 16 bases between. The CDR3 has 15 residues. Germline V CDR1 and CDR2: MNHEY, SVGAGI. The CDR3 here is CASSLSGVRPGELFF. Written as DNA, the CDR3 is TGTGCCAGCAGTCTGTCAGGTGTAAGGCCCGGGGAGCTGTTTTTT.

This clone has just a few counts. This chain links TRBV3-1 (or the pseudogene TRBV3-2) with TRBJ2-3, with D possibly matching TRBD1 (5 bases). Trimming took 4 bases from V and 3 from J, leaving 11 bases between them. The CDR3 is 14 amino acids. Per germline, CDR1 LGHDT and CDR2 YNNKEL (reference sequence). The CDR3, as DNA: TGTGCCAGCAGCCTGAGTGGGGCGACAGATACGCAGTATTTT. Encoded protein: CASSLSGATDTQYF.

This chain joins TRBV5-1 and TRBJ2-6, with D possibly TRBD1 on 6 matching bases. The CDR3 length is 15 residues. V was trimmed by 0 bases and J by 4 bases, leaving 8 bases between them. Germline CDR1 is SGHRS and CDR2 is YFSETQ. CDR3 sequence (DNA): TGCGCCAGCAGCTTGGGGGGGCACGGGGCCAACGTCCTGACTTTC. This sequence encodes CASSLGGHGANVLTF.

As DNA, the CDR3 is TGTGCCAGCAGCTTACAGGTGGGGACTAGCGGGGGACCTCCCTACGAGCAGTACTTC. Its protein is CASSLQVGTSGGPPYEQYF. The chain is built from TRBV7-3 and TRBJ2-7; 14 bases map to TRBD2. The CDR3 is 19 residues long. From germline, CDR1 is SGHTA and CDR2 FQGTGA. V dropped 2 bases and J dropped 2; count of bases not matched to a gene: 11.

This rearrangement joins TRBV6-5 to TRBJ1-5; D possibly corresponds to TRBD1 (6 bases). The CDR3 runs 13 residues. V was trimmed by 11 bases and J by 3 bases, leaving 14 bases between them. The germline V gene has CDR1 MNHEY and CDR2 SVGAGI. The chain's CDR3 is CAAGENSNQPQHF. CDR3 nucleotide sequence: TGTGCCGCAGGGGAGAACTCCAATCAGCCCCAGCATTTT.

The chain couples TRBV12-5 to TRBJ2-1, with TRBD2 as a possible D gene (6 bases). Trimming shortened V by 5 bases and J by 0 bases, and 14 bases separated the two germline ends. Germline CDR1 and CDR2: LGHNT and FRNRAP. The CDR3 has 16 residues. In DNA form, the CDR3 reads TGTGCTAGTGGTCTCAATCGGGGGAGCTCCTACAATGAGCAGTTCTTC. Its translation is CASGLNRGSSYNEQFF. Drawing the rest from reference TRBV12-5 and TRBJ2-1, the complete variable domain is DARVTQTPRHKVTEMGQEVTMRCQPILGHNTVFWYRQTMMQGLELLAYFRNRAPLDDSGMPKDRFSAEMPDATLATLKIQPSEPRDSAVYFCASGLNRGSSYNEQFFGPGTRLTVL.

The CDR3: CASSDGQGRRDTQYF. DNA of the CDR3: TGCGCCAGCAGCGACGGACAGGGTAGAAGAGATACGCAGTATTTT. The genes are TRBV5-1 and TRBJ2-3, with 8 bases fitting TRBD1. The germline CDR1 and CDR2 sequences are SGHRS and YFSETQ. The V gene end was trimmed by 4 bases and the J gene end by 5 bases; junction bases not matched to a gene: 9. The CDR3 runs to 15 residues.

This rearrangement joins TRBV20-1 to TRBJ2-7; perhaps TRBD2 as D (6 bases). Germline assignment: CDR1 DFQATT and CDR2 SNEGSKA (reference sequence). This CDR3 is 15 amino acids long. Trimming pared 3 bases from V and 4 bases from J, leaving 19 bases between. The CDR3 reads CSASMGRGKGYEQYF. The CDR3 bases are TGCAGTGCTAGTATGGGGCGGGGTAAGGGTTACGAGCAGTACTTC.

The chain combines TRBV7-9 with TRBJ1-1; TRBD1 is a possible D gene (5 bases). CDR3 length equals 16 residues. Looked up from germline, CDR1 is SEHNR and CDR2 is FQNEAQ (reference sequence). Between the trimmed V and J ends, which lost 2 bases and 2 bases, there was a span of 15 bases. The CDR3 region is CASSLNDHRKNTEAFF. CDR3 coding DNA: TGTGCCAGCAGCTTAAATGACCACAGGAAAAACACTGAAGCTTTCTTT.

The rearrangement joins TRBV25-1 to TRBJ2-1; 13 nucleotides match TRBD2. CDR1 is MGHDK, CDR2 SYGVNS, per germline. The CDR3 has 18 amino acids. V was pared by 6 bases and J by 5 bases, with 13 bases of the junction left unmatched. In DNA, the CDR3 is TGTGCCAGCAGGGGACTAGCGGGGACCTCCCTAACAAACAATGAGCAGTTCTTC. Amino acids: CASRGLAGTSLTNNEQFF.

The J gene is TRBJ2-2, the V gene TRBV6-5; 10 nucleotides align to TRBD1. Germline CDR1 MNHEY, CDR2 SVGAGI. Trimming at V came to 6 bases and at J to 5 bases, leaving 6 bases not matched to a gene. This CDR3 contains 15 residues. CDR3 amino acids: CASSPGDRGTGELFF. The CDR3 coding sequence is TGTGCCAGCAGCCCCGGGGACAGGGGTACCGGGGAGCTGTTTTTT.